A single sample gave rise to the 12 T cell receptor beta chains below, sequenced in a study of T cell responses to AZD1222 COVID-19 vaccine. Libraries were prepared by immunoSEQ multiplex PCR; TCRdb keeps only in-frame clonotypes and omits some of them. Of some 150,000 clones in the sample, approximately 85% were seen once. The sequences come from peripheral blood, collected 28 days after the second dose of the MenACWY control vaccine. The receptors here all came from an adult who received the MenACWY meningococcal vaccine as a control.

The V call is TRBV7-9, the J call TRBJ1-1; D remains ambiguous. The length of the CDR3 is 12 residues. Trimming left V 3 bases short and J 4 bases short, with 6 bases between. Germline CDR1 is SEHNR and CDR2 is FQNEAQ (reference sequence). CDR3 in amino acids: CASSFRSTEAFF. CDR3 bases: TGTGCCAGCAGCTTTAGATCCACTGAAGCTTTCTTT.

The J gene is TRBJ2-3, the V gene TRBV6-5, with 8 positions matching TRBD1. The J segment lost 3 bases and the V segment lost 5 bases, leaving 7 bases of the junction unmatched. This CDR3 is 15 amino acids long. From germline, CDR1 is MNHEY and CDR2 SVGAGI. CDR3: CASSLDRGKTDTQYF. In DNA, the CDR3 is TGTGCCAGCAGTCTCGACAGGGGTAAAACAGATACGCAGTATTTT.

This chain joins TRBV7-2 and TRBJ2-5; perhaps D is TRBD1 or TRBD2 (5 bases each). The CDR3 totals 13 residues. From germline, CDR1 is SGHTA and CDR2 FQGNSA. The V end lost 5 bases, the J end lost 1 base, and 8 bases lay between the germline ends. CDR3 sequence (DNA): TGTGCCAGCAGCCGGGACGCCCAAGAGACCCAGTACTTC. The encoded protein is CASSRDAQETQYF.

J is TRBJ2-5 and V is TRBV24-1; a possible D gene is TRBD2 (5 bases). CDR1 is KGHDR and CDR2 is SFDVKD in the germline V gene. The CDR3 totals 15 residues. Trimming took 6 bases from V and 0 from J, leaving 13 bases between them. Here the CDR3 reads CATSSAGSDQETQYF. DNA for the CDR3: TGTGCCACCAGTTCTGCGGGTTCCGACCAAGAGACCCAGTACTTC.

J is TRBJ1-2 and V is TRBV6-9; 7 bases are shared with TRBD1. CDR1 is MNHGY, CDR2 SVAAGI, per germline. The CDR3 is 12 amino acids. The V gene end was trimmed by 5 bases and the J gene end by 8 bases; junction bases not matched to a gene: 5. The CDR3, as DNA: TGTGCCAGCAGTGGGACAGTAAGAGGCTACACCTTC. Amino acids: CASSGTVRGYTF.

J is TRBJ1-1 and V is TRBV5-1; D is possibly TRBD1 (6 bases). With 3 bases removed from V and 0 bases from J, the gap between germline ends came to 15 bases. The CDR3 has 16 amino acids. Per germline, CDR1 SGHRS and CDR2 YFSETQ. The CDR3 sequence: CASSWSLGQMNTEAFF. CDR3 nucleotides: TGCGCCAGCAGCTGGTCCCTCGGACAGATGAACACTGAAGCTTTCTTT. The full variable domain, in which reference TRBV5-1 and TRBJ1-1 provide the parts outside the CDR3, is KAGVTQTPRYLIKTRGQQVTLSCSPISGHRSVSWYQQTPGQGLQFLFEYFSETQRNKGNFPGRFSGRQFSNSRSEMNVSTLELGDSALYLCASSWSLGQMNTEAFFGQGTRLTVV.

The chain has TRBV6-6 and TRBJ1-1; 7 bases are a match to TRBD1. CDR3 size: 14 residues. Germline assignment: CDR1 MNHNY and CDR2 SVGAGI (reference sequence). V lost 6 bases and J lost 1; bases outside the gene matches: 5. The CDR3 DNA sequence: TGTGCCAGCAGCCGACAGGGATCGAACACTGAAGCTTTCTTT. It specifies CASSRQGSNTEAFF.

V and J are TRBV12-2 and TRBJ2-7. TRBV12-2 is an annotated pseudogene. The CDR3 sequence is 13 residues long. The CDR3: CASRLSSQHEQYF. The CDR3 DNA is TGTGCAAGTCGCTTATCTTCTCAGCACGAGCAGTACTTC.

The CDR3 spells CASSQETKQGYYGYTF. The DNA for the CDR3 is TGCGCCAGCAGCCAAGAAACGAAACAGGGGTACTATGGCTACACCTTC. This chain links TRBV4-1 with TRBJ1-2, with 7 bases matching TRBD1. This CDR3 is 16 amino acids long. The J segment lost 3 bases and the V segment lost 0 bases, leaving 7 bases of the junction unmatched. Germline loops: CDR1 MGHRA, CDR2 YSYEKL.

The chain is built from TRBV5-1 and TRBJ2-5; 9 bases line up with TRBD2. The junction had 3 bases not matched to a gene; V was cut back by 4 bases and J by 2 bases. CDR3 size: 14 residues. Germline-derived CDR1 and CDR2 are SGHRS and YFSETQ. The CDR3 DNA follows: TGCGCCAGCAGCATAGCGGGGGTACAAGAGACCCAGTACTTC. Amino acids: CASSIAGVQETQYF. The complete variable domain, with remaining parts taken from reference TRBV5-1 and TRBJ2-5, reads KAGVTQTPRYLIKTRGQQVTLSCSPISGHRSVSWYQQTPGQGLQFLFEYFSETQRNKGNFPGRFSGRQFSNSRSEMNVSTLELGDSALYLCASSIAGVQETQYFGPGTRLLVL.

J is TRBJ1-1 and V is TRBV7-2, with a possible D match to TRBD1 (5 bases). The CDR3 runs to 13 residues. Trimming removed 2 bases from V and 7 bases from J, with 11 bases in between. Germline V CDR1 and CDR2: SGHTA, FQGNSA. CDR3: CASSLRGQGEAFF. In DNA form, the CDR3 reads TGTGCCAGCAGCTTACGAGGACAAGGTGAAGCTTTCTTT.

J is TRBJ1-2 and V is TRBV5-6; D remains ambiguous. Germline assignment: CDR1 SGHDT and CDR2 YYEEEE. V gave up 4 bases and J gave up 5 bases, with 18 bases separating them. The CDR3 sequence is 15 residues long. CDR3 amino acids: CASSPFGELGYGYTF. The CDR3 DNA sequence: TGTGCCAGCAGCCCATTCGGAGAGCTCGGATATGGCTACACCTTC.